Each of the 22 T cell receptor beta chains below was sequenced from the same sample in a study of cytomegalovirus exposure and HLA in healthy donors. A multiplex PCR was run with 60 Vbeta primers and 13 Jbeta primers. TCRdb's table, derived via immunoSEQ multiplex PCR, lists solely in-frame clones and lacks some. The sample lists under 200,000 clones; around four fifths were seen once. Sample: PBMCs. These receptors were obtained from a man aged 25-40 years in good health and CMV-seronegative.

The chain joins TRBV5-1 to TRBJ1-4; TRBD1 is a possible D gene (5 bases). The CDR3 spans 16 residues. V was cut by 5 bases and J by 0 bases, with 14 bases left in between. Germline V gives CDR1 SGHRS, CDR2 YFSETQ. CDR3 sequence reads: CASRSDTLSTNEKLFF. CDR3 coding DNA: TGCGCCAGCAGATCGGACACTCTATCAACTAATGAAAAACTGTTTTTT.

In this sample, this clone turned up once. The chain is built from TRBV25-1 and TRBJ1-6; no clear D. Germline lookup yields CDR1 MGHDK and CDR2 SYGVNS. This CDR3 has 14 residues. Trimming left V 2 bases short and J 6 bases short, with 8 bases between. CDR3 coding DNA: TGTGCCAGCAGTGAACGGGGTACTAATTCACCCCTCCACTTT. It yields the protein CASSERGTNSPLHF.

The rearrangement links TRBV28 to TRBJ1-1; TRBD1 agrees at 7 bases. CDR1 is MDHEN and CDR2 is SYDVKM in the germline V gene. CDR3 length: 13 residues. The CDR3 coding sequence is TGTGTCACCACCGGGACAGCCAACACTGAAGCTTTCTTT. Translating it yields CVTTGTANTEAFF.

This chain uses TRBV7-3 with TRBJ2-2; 9 nucleotides align to TRBD1. The CDR3 sequence is 15 residues long. Germline assignment: CDR1 SGHTA and CDR2 FQGTGA. The V and J ends lost 6 bases and 1 base, in that order; junction bases with no gene match: 3. CDR3 amino acids: CASRRDRVNTGELFF. CDR3 DNA: TGTGCCAGCAGACGGGACAGGGTGAACACCGGGGAGCTGTTTTTT.

The chain employs TRBV21-1 and TRBJ2-7; the listed D gene, TRBD1, was not tested against the DNA. TRBV21-1 is classified as a pseudogene. The CDR3 sequence is 18 residues long. CDR3 sequence reads: CASTWKLGPRGPSYEQYF. DNA of the CDR3: TGTGCCAGCACTTGGAAACTAGGGCCAAGGGGGCCATCCTACGAGCAGTACTTC.

This clone was seen a few times. The V call is TRBV27, the J call TRBJ2-1; 9 bases line up with TRBD2. With 6 bases clipped from V and 8 bases from J, the junction kept 8 bases outside the gene matches. The CDR3 covers 14 residues. Germline V gives CDR1 MNHEY, CDR2 SMNVEV (reference sequence). The CDR3 is CASRETSGYYEQFF. The CDR3 DNA follows: TGTGCCAGCAGGGAAACTAGCGGGTACTATGAGCAGTTCTTC.

Comment on this clone: At one of its ends the junction is not consistent with the germline gene, which may arise from a read error. V is TRBV27 and J is TRBJ1-1; TRBD1 aligns across 8 bases. This CDR3 is 14 amino acids long. Germline values: CDR1 MNHEY, CDR2 SMNVEV (reference sequence). CDR3 residues: CAGSSGQARTEAFF. The CDR3 DNA sequence: TGTGCCGGCAGTTCGGGACAGGCAAGGACTGAAGCTTTCTTT.

Only a few counts were recorded for this clone. The chain carries TRBV15 and TRBJ2-5, with D possibly matching TRBD2 (6 bases). V was trimmed by 1 base and J by 5 bases, leaving 23 bases between them. The germline V gene encodes CDR1 LNHNV and CDR2 YYDKDF (reference sequence). The CDR3 totals 18 residues. DNA for the CDR3: TGTGCCACCAGCAGAGCCCGTCCAGGAGGAACCGGAGGGGAGACCCAGTACTTC. Translation: CATSRARPGGTGGETQYF.

The rearrangement joins TRBV4-1 to TRBJ2-7; tentative D call: TRBD2 (5 bases). Trimming shortened V by 4 bases and J by 4 bases, and 14 bases separated the two germline ends. Per germline, CDR1 MGHRA and CDR2 YSYEKL. The CDR3 totals 14 residues. The CDR3 nucleotides are TGCGCCAGCAGCCCCCCGGGGTTACGGTACGAGCAGTACTTC. It translates to CASSPPGLRYEQYF.

J is TRBJ2-3 and V is TRBV19, with TRBD1 identical over 9 bases. The J segment lost 3 bases and the V segment lost 5 bases, leaving 6 bases of the junction unmatched. The CDR3 spans 15 residues. The germline V gene has CDR1 LNHDA and CDR2 SQIVND (reference sequence). The CDR3, as DNA: TGTGCCAGTAGTCTTGGGACAGGGTTAACAGATACGCAGTATTTT. It yields the protein CASSLGTGLTDTQYF.

This chain uses TRBV2 with TRBJ1-5, with TRBD1 as a possible D gene (5 bases). The V gene lost 5 bases and the J gene lost 3 bases, with 20 bases spanning the gap. The germline V gene has CDR1 SNHLY and CDR2 FYNNEI. CDR3 length: 17 amino acids. For the CDR3, the DNA is TGTGCCAGCAGTCCGGGGGGTGGGGGAGGGGCCAATCAGCCCCAGCATTTT. Amino acid sequence: CASSPGGGGGANQPQHF.

This clone has more than one count but fewer than ten. V is TRBV30 and J is TRBJ1-3; 7 nucleotides align to TRBD1. Per the germline V gene, CDR1 is GTSNPN and CDR2 is SVGIG (reference sequence). V gave up 2 bases and J gave up 4 bases; unmatched junction bases: 8. The CDR3 is 15 residues long. Written as DNA, the CDR3 is TGTGCCTGGAGTAAGGGGCAGGGGGGAGGAAACACCATATATTTT. This codes for CAWSKGQGGGNTIYF.

This chain links TRBV7-3 with TRBJ1-1; 9 nucleotides agree with TRBD1. Germline V gene data show CDR1 as SGHTA and CDR2 as FQGTGA. Trimming removed 5 bases from V and 0 bases from J; junction bases left unmatched: 7. The CDR3 is made up of 16 amino acids. CDR3 nucleotides: TGTGCCAGCAGCCCGGGACAGGGTATGATGAACACTGAAGCTTTCTTT. It yields the protein CASSPGQGMMNTEAFF.

This chain links TRBV2 with TRBJ1-1, with D unclear. Looked up from germline, CDR1 is SNHLY and CDR2 is FYNNEI. This CDR3 spans 15 amino acids. V lost 0 bases to trimming and J lost 2 bases, with 10 bases between them. CDR3 in amino acids: CASSEATRGNTEAFF. In nucleotides, the CDR3 is TGTGCCAGCAGTGAAGCTACTCGGGGTAACACTGAAGCTTTCTTT.

Here the CDR3 reads CSGDRADTGELFF. CDR3 nucleotides: TGCAGCGGAGACAGGGCGGACACCGGGGAGCTGTTTTTT. The chain links TRBV29-1 to TRBJ2-2; TRBD1 aligns across 7 bases. The germline V gene has CDR1 SQVTM and CDR2 ANQGSEA. CDR3 length equals 13 residues. Trimming at V came to 7 bases and at J to 3 bases, leaving 5 bases not matched to a gene.

This chain joins TRBV19 and TRBJ1-2, with D possibly being TRBD1 (6 bases). The germline V and J ends were trimmed by 1 base and 4 bases, with 7 bases remaining between them. The CDR3 covers 13 residues. Germline V gives CDR1 LNHDA, CDR2 SQIVND (reference sequence). CDR3 protein: CASSIVDSYGYTF. CDR3 nucleotide sequence: TGTGCCAGTAGTATAGTGGACAGCTATGGCTACACCTTC.

The rearrangement uses TRBV4-1 and TRBJ2-1; 15 bases are a match to TRBD2. J lost 1 base, V lost 4 bases, and 14 bases had no gene match. Germline assignment: CDR1 MGHRA and CDR2 YSYEKL. The CDR3 length is 21 residues. CDR3 region: CASSLAFDGLAGGPSYNEQFF. As DNA, the CDR3 is TGCGCCAGCAGCCTCGCTTTCGATGGACTAGCGGGAGGGCCGTCCTACAATGAGCAGTTCTTC.

The rearrangement uses TRBV30 and TRBJ2-7, with a tentative D call TRBD2 (6 bases). This CDR3 contains 11 residues. Germline CDR1 and CDR2: GTSNPN and SVGIG (reference sequence). Trimming left V 4 bases short and J 4 bases short, with 8 bases between. DNA for the CDR3: TGTGCCTGGAAGGGAGGTTACGAGCAGTACTTC. Its translation: CAWKGGYEQYF.

The chain is built from TRBV18 and TRBJ1-1; 9 bases map to TRBD1. Germline-derived CDR1 and CDR2 are KGHSH and LQKENI. The CDR3 loop spans 18 amino acids. J was trimmed by 1 base and V by 6 bases; bases with no gene match: 15. The CDR3 loop reads CASSQGHGTGIWNTEAFF. CDR3 DNA sequence: TGTGCCAGCTCTCAAGGACACGGGACAGGGATTTGGAACACTGAAGCTTTCTTT.

This clone was picked up one time. The genes are TRBV4-3 and TRBJ1-2, with a tentative D call TRBD1 (6 bases). Trimming pared 0 bases from V and 7 bases from J, leaving 12 bases between. The CDR3 has 14 residues. The germline gives CDR1 LGHNA, CDR2 YSLEER. The CDR3 reads CASSQDGGGPGYTF. The CDR3 DNA reads as TGCGCCAGCAGCCAAGATGGGGGGGGGCCTGGCTACACCTTC.

This clone showed up just a few times. DNA of the CDR3: TGTGCCAGCAGTTACGAGGGGACTAGCGCCTACAATGAGCAGTTCTTC. It codes for CASSYEGTSAYNEQFF. V and J are TRBV6-5 and TRBJ2-1; 10 bases fit TRBD2. The CDR3 spans 16 residues. V lost 2 bases to trimming and J lost 2 bases; unmatched junction nucleotides: 3. Germline V gene lookup returns CDR1 MNHEY and CDR2 SVGAGI.

The rearrangement joins TRBV28 to TRBJ1-5, with TRBD1 matching 10 bases. Germline lookup yields CDR1 MDHEN and CDR2 SYDVKM. The ends lost 4 bases at V and 3 bases at J; junction bases unmatched: 3. This CDR3 region has 15 residues. The CDR3 DNA reads as TGTGCCAGCAGTTATGGGACAGGGGTCAATCAGCCCCAGCATTTT. This translates into CASSYGTGVNQPQHF.